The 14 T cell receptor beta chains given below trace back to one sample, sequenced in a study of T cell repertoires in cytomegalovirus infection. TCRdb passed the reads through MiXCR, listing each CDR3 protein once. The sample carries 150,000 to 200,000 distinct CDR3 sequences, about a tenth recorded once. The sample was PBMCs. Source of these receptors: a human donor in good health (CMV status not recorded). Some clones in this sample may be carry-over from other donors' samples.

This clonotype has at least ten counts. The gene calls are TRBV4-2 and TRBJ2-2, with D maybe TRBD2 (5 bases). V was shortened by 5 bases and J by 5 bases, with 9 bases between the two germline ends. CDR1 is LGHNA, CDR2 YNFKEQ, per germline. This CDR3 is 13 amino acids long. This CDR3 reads CASSSEVTGELFF. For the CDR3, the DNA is TGTGCCAGCAGCTCGGAGGTGACCGGGGAGCTGTTTTTT.

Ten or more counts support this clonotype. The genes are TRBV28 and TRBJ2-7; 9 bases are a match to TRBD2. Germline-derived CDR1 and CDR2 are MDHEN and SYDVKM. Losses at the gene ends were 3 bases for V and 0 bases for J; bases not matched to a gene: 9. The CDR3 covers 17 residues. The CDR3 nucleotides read TGTGCCAGCAGTTTTTTCGGGCTTAGCGGGAGCTCCTACGAGCAGTACTTC. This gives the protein CASSFFGLSGSSYEQYF.

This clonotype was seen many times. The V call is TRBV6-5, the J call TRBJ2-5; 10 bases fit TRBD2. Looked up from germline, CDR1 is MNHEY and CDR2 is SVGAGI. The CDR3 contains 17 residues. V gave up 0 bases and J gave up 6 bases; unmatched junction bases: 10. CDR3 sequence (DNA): TGTGCCAGCAGTTACTCTCTGCTAGCGGGAGAGATGAAGACCCAGTACTTC. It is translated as CASSYSLLAGEMKTQYF.

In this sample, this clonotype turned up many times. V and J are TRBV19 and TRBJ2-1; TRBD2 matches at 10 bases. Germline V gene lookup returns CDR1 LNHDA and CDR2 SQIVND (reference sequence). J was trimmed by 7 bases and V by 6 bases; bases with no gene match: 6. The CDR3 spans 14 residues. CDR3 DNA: TGTGCCAGTAGCAAAAAGCGGGGGGGTAATGAGCAGTTCTTC. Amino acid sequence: CASSKKRGGNEQFF.

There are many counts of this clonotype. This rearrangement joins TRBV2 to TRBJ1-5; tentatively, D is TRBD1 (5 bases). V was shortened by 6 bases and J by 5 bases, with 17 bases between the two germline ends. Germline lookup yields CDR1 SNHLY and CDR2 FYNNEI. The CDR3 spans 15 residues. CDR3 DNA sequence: TGTGCCAGCAGCACTAGCGGGGGGTTGCATCAGCCCCAGCATTTT. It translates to CASSTSGGLHQPQHF.

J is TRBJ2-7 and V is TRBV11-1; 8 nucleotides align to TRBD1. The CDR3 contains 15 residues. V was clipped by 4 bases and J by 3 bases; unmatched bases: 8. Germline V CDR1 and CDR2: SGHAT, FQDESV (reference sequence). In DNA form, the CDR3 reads TGTGCCAGCAGCTCCACAGGGGGTTACTTCTACGAGCAGTACTTC. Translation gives CASSSTGGYFYEQYF.

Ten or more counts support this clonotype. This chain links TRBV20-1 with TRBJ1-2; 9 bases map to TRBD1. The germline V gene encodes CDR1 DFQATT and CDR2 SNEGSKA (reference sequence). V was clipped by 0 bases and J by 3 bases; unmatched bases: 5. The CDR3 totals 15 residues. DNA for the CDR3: TGCAGTGCTAGAGAAGCGGGACAGGGCGACTATGGCTACACCTTC. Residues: CSAREAGQGDYGYTF.

CDR3 nucleotide sequence: TGCAGCGTTGCGAAGACAGATGGCTACACCTTC. Translating it yields CSVAKTDGYTF. V usage is TRBV29-1 and J usage is TRBJ1-2; possibly TRBD1 for D (5 bases). The CDR3 extends over 11 amino acids. Germline V CDR1 and CDR2: SQVTM, ANQGSEA. V was shortened by 4 bases and J by 6 bases, with 9 bases between the two germline ends.

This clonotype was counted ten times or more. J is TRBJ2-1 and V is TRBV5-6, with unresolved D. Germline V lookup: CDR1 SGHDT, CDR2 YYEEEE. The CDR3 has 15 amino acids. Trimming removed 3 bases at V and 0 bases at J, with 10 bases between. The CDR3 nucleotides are TGTGCCAGCAGCTCCGGTCCAGGCTCCTACAATGAGCAGTTCTTC. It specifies CASSSGPGSYNEQFF.

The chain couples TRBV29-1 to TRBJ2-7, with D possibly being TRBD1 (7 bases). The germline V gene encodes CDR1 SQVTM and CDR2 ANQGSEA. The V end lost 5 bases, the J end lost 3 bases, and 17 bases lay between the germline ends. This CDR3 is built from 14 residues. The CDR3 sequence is CSVFLQGRIYEQYF. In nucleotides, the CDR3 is TGCAGCGTTTTCTTACAGGGGAGGATCTACGAGCAGTACTTC.

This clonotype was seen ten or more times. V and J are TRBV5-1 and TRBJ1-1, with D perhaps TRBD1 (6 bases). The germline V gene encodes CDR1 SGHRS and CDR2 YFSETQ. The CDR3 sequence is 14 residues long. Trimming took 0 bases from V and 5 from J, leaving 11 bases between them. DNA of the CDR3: TGCGCCAGCAGCTTGGATCAGGGGATAACTGAAGCTTTCTTT. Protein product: CASSLDQGITEAFF.

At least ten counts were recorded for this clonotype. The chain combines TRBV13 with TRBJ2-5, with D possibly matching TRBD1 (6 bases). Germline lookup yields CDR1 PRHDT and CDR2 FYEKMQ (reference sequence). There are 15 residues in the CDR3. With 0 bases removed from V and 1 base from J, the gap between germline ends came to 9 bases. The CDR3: CASSLGDSLQETQYF. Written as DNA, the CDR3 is TGTGCCAGCAGCTTAGGGGACAGTCTCCAAGAGACCCAGTACTTC.

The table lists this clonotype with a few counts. The CDR3 coding sequence is TGCAGCGTTGCAGAGGGAGGCGGCACCGGGGAGCTGTTTTTT. This translates into CSVAEGGGTGELFF. The chain has TRBV29-1 and TRBJ2-2; tentatively, D is TRBD2 (6 bases). This CDR3 is 14 amino acids long. Germline V lookup: CDR1 SQVTM, CDR2 ANQGSEA. V was clipped by 4 bases and J by 4 bases, with 13 bases between them.

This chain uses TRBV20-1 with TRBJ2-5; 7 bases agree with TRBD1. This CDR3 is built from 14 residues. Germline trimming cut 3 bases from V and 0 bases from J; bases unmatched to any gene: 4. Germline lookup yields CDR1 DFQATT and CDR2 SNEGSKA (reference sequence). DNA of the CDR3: TGCAGTGCTAGGGCAGGGGGTTACCAAGAGACCCAGTACTTC. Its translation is CSARAGGYQETQYF.